One sample yielded the 29 T cell receptor beta chains listed below, sequenced in a study of CD8 T cells in Susac syndrome. It was with random hexamers that about 0.45 to 1 ug RNA was reverse transcribed. TCRdb passed the immunoSEQ multiplex PCR reads through MiXCR, listing each CDR3 protein once. Among 84,000 or so distinct CDR3 sequences, roughly 94% were seen once, and the ten largest hold less than 0.95%. The sequenced sample was CD8+ T cells from PBMCs. The source is a human donor with Susac syndrome.

The chain is built from TRBV3-1 and TRBJ2-7; 7 nucleotides match TRBD1. The J segment lost 2 bases and the V segment lost 4 bases, leaving 11 bases of the junction unmatched. In germline, CDR1 is LGHDT, CDR2 YNNKEL (reference sequence). This CDR3 is built from 16 residues. CDR3: CASSPPTTGRTYEQYF. CDR3 nucleotide sequence: TGTGCCAGCAGCCCCCCCACGACAGGGCGGACCTACGAGCAGTACTTC.

This clonotype is a singleton in its sample. The J gene is TRBJ2-1, the V gene TRBV6-4, with 13 bases lining up with TRBD2. V was clipped by 3 bases and J by 8 bases; unmatched bases: 4. The CDR3 extends over 15 amino acids. Germline V gene data show CDR1 as MRHNA and CDR2 as SNTAGT. CDR3 sequence (DNA): TGTGCCAGCAGTGAAGGGACTAGCGGGAACGATGAGCAGTTCTTC. This sequence encodes CASSEGTSGNDEQFF.

This chain uses TRBV15 with TRBJ2-7, with 7 bases matching TRBD2. The germline V gene encodes CDR1 LNHNV and CDR2 YYDKDF (reference sequence). The CDR3 is 15 amino acids. J gave up 2 bases and V 1 base, and 5 bases lay outside the gene matches. CDR3 in DNA: TGTGCCACCAGCAGAGGCGGGGGAGCGGCCTACGAGCAGTACTTC. Protein sequence: CATSRGGGAAYEQYF.

The chain links TRBV3-1 to TRBJ2-7; a possible D gene is TRBD1 (6 bases). This CDR3 region has 15 residues. The V gene's germline CDR1 is LGHDT and CDR2 YNNKEL (reference sequence). V lost 0 bases and J 3 bases, leaving 12 bases between the germline ends. For the CDR3, the DNA is TGTGCCAGCAGCCAAGATTCAGGGGAATTCTACGAGCAGTACTTC. It is translated as CASSQDSGEFYEQYF.

J is TRBJ2-7 and V is TRBV29-1; D may match TRBD1 or TRBD2 (5 bases each). Germline-derived CDR1 and CDR2 are SQVTM and ANQGSEA. This CDR3 is 17 amino acids long. Trimming left V 5 bases short and J 1 base short, with 24 bases between. The CDR3 nucleotides are TGCAGCGTTCTAGACCCTGACAGCTTCGGGGCGTCCTACGAGCAGTACTTC. Amino acids: CSVLDPDSFGASYEQYF.

The CDR3 is CASSLFDAGGNTIYF. DNA of the CDR3: TGTGCCAGCAGTTTATTCGACGCGGGGGGAAACACCATATATTTT. J is TRBJ1-3 and V is TRBV28; D is undetermined. Germline V gene sequence: CDR1 MDHEN, CDR2 SYDVKM. V lost 1 base and J 4 bases, leaving 11 bases between the germline ends. The CDR3 is made up of 15 amino acids.

This chain uses TRBV14 with TRBJ2-7; 13 bases match TRBD2. V gave up 1 base and J gave up 3 bases; unmatched junction bases: 6. This CDR3 region has 17 residues. Germline assignment: CDR1 SGHDN and CDR2 FVKESK. This chain's CDR3 is CASSQVRGLAGHYEQYF. CDR3 DNA: TGTGCCAGCAGCCAAGTCAGGGGACTAGCGGGACACTACGAGCAGTACTTC.

The rearrangement joins TRBV5-6 to TRBJ1-2; TRBD1 might be the D (5 bases). Trimming shortened V by 4 bases and J by 3 bases, and 13 bases separated the two germline ends. Germline assignment: CDR1 SGHDT and CDR2 YYEEEE. CDR3 length: 14 amino acids. For the CDR3, the DNA is TGTGCCAGCAGCCGCTGGGAGGGGCACTATGGCTACACCTTC. It yields the protein CASSRWEGHYGYTF.

V is TRBV27 and J is TRBJ1-2; D might be TRBD1 (6 bases). The CDR3 consists of 14 residues. CDR1 and CDR2 from the germline V gene are MNHEY and SMNVEV (reference sequence). Trimming cost V 1 base and J 6 bases, with 12 bases left between them. The CDR3 sequence is CASSLLTGSDGYTF. The CDR3 region has the DNA TGTGCCAGCAGTTTATTGACAGGTTCCGATGGCTACACCTTC.

The chain combines TRBV30 with TRBJ1-1; 8 positions match TRBD1. Germline lookup yields CDR1 GTSNPN and CDR2 SVGIG (reference sequence). This CDR3 is 14 amino acids long. The V segment lost 4 bases and the J segment 1 base; nucleotides outside the gene matches: 5. The CDR3 DNA follows: TGTGCCTGGACATCTGGACAGGGGAACACTGAAGCTTTCTTT. Its translation: CAWTSGQGNTEAFF.

J is TRBJ1-2 and V is TRBV5-1; D is uncertain. CDR3 length: 16 amino acids. Trimming removed 3 bases at V and 6 bases at J, with 21 bases between. CDR1 is SGHRS, CDR2 YFSETQ, per germline. CDR3 in amino acids: CASSSHGRASIDGYTF. CDR3 coding DNA: TGCGCCAGCAGCTCTCACGGACGAGCGTCTATAGATGGCTACACCTTC.

This chain uses TRBV29-1 with TRBJ2-5, with 9 bases fitting TRBD1. V was clipped by 7 bases and J by 1 base; unmatched bases: 13. The length of the CDR3 is 16 residues. The V gene's germline CDR1 is SQVTM and CDR2 ANQGSEA. The CDR3 DNA is TGCAGCGCTCTAACCCCCCAGACAGGGGGCCAAGAGACCCAGTACTTC. Its protein is CSALTPQTGGQETQYF.

V usage is TRBV5-8 and J usage is TRBJ1-1; D perhaps matches TRBD1 (5 bases). The V end lost 2 bases, the J end lost 4 bases, and 15 bases lay between the germline ends. Germline values: CDR1 SGHTS, CDR2 YDEGEE. CDR3 length: 15 residues. For the CDR3, the DNA is TGTGCCAGCAGCTTAGGGACCCTAAGGGGCACTGAAGCTTTCTTT. Translating it yields CASSLGTLRGTEAFF.

The chain is built from TRBV6-5 and TRBJ2-3; D ambiguous. V lost 1 base, J lost 6 bases, and 8 bases lay in between. CDR1 is MNHEY and CDR2 is SVGAGI in the germline V gene. CDR3 size: 13 residues. CDR3 amino acids: CASSYYTGDTQYF. CDR3 nucleotides: TGTGCCAGCAGTTACTACACCGGGGATACGCAGTATTTT.

This chain joins TRBV12-3 or TRBV12-4 and TRBJ2-1; TRBD2 matches at 12 bases. This CDR3 is 14 amino acids long. Trimming removed 6 bases from V and 7 bases from J; junction bases left unmatched: 4. The DNA for the CDR3 is TGTGCCAGCAGAGGACTAGCGGGGCGGAATGAGCAGTTCTTC. As protein: CASRGLAGRNEQFF.

The chain combines TRBV12-3 or TRBV12-4 with TRBJ2-2, with D perhaps matching TRBD1 or TRBD2 (6 bases each). Trimming took 10 bases from V and 5 from J, leaving 17 bases between them. CDR3 length: 14 amino acids. Here the CDR3 reads CAIPAEGVTGELFF. Written as DNA, the CDR3 is TGTGCCATCCCGGCGGAGGGGGTTACCGGGGAGCTGTTTTTT.

J is TRBJ2-1 and V is TRBV25-1, with 7 nucleotides matching TRBD2. Germline V gives CDR1 MGHDK, CDR2 SYGVNS. This CDR3 comprises 14 residues. With V trimmed by 5 bases and J by 3 bases, 4 bases remained unmatched. CDR3 coding DNA: TGTGCCAGCAGTCTGAGCGGGGACTACAATGAGCAGTTCTTC. Translating gives CASSLSGDYNEQFF.

This chain connects TRBV27 to TRBJ2-7; D may match TRBD1 or TRBD2 (5 bases each). This CDR3 contains 14 residues. Per germline, CDR1 MNHEY and CDR2 SMNVEV (reference sequence). V was shortened by 2 bases and J by 4 bases, with 12 bases between the two germline ends. This chain's CDR3 is CASSLGASWYEQYF. As DNA, the CDR3 is TGTGCCAGCAGTTTAGGGGCTAGCTGGTACGAGCAGTACTTC.

The V and J genes are TRBV5-1 and TRBJ2-2, with TRBD1 as a possible D gene (6 bases). With 6 bases removed from V and 7 bases from J, the gap between germline ends came to 7 bases. The CDR3 totals 11 residues. CDR1 and CDR2 from the germline V gene are SGHRS and YFSETQ. In DNA form, the CDR3 reads TGCGCCAGCAAAGGGGGCGGGGAGCTGTTTTTT. Translating gives CASKGGGELFF. The full variable domain, in which reference TRBV5-1 and TRBJ2-2 provide the parts outside the CDR3, is KAGVTQTPRYLIKTRGQQVTLSCSPISGHRSVSWYQQTPGQGLQFLFEYFSETQRNKGNFPGRFSGRQFSNSRSEMNVSTLELGDSALYLCASKGGGELFFGEGSRLTVL.

The chain recombines TRBV6-1 with TRBJ2-5; weak D call: TRBD2 (6 bases). Trimming removed 7 bases at V and 0 bases at J, with 12 bases between. The CDR3 has 14 residues. Germline-derived CDR1 and CDR2 are MNHNS and SASEGT. The CDR3 region has the DNA TGTGCCAGCACCGCGGGGCAGTACCAAGAGACCCAGTACTTC. Translation gives CASTAGQYQETQYF.

The V call is TRBV19, the J call TRBJ2-7; D remains ambiguous. Germline assignment: CDR1 LNHDA and CDR2 SQIVND (reference sequence). The CDR3 runs 15 residues. Trimming pared 3 bases from V and 2 bases from J, leaving 14 bases between. This CDR3 reads CASSIISGKPYEQYF. CDR3 nucleotide sequence: TGTGCCAGTAGTATTATTAGTGGGAAGCCCTACGAGCAGTACTTC.

CDR3 sequence: CASSLIPSGRAYEQYF. The CDR3 DNA is TGTGCCAGCAGCTTAATACCTAGCGGGAGGGCCTACGAGCAGTACTTC. The chain has TRBV7-8 and TRBJ2-7; 12 bases are shared with TRBD2. Germline values: CDR1 SGHVS, CDR2 FQNEAQ. The CDR3 covers 16 residues. Unmatched junction bases numbered 4, after V lost 2 bases and J lost 2 bases.

This clonotype was seen just once. The chain couples TRBV7-9 to TRBJ2-5; possibly TRBD2 for D (6 bases). Germline V gene data show CDR1 as SEHNR and CDR2 as FQNEAQ (reference sequence). This CDR3 has 14 amino acids. Trimming stripped 2 bases from V and 5 bases from J, with 12 bases between. The CDR3 DNA follows: TGTGCCAGCAGCTTATCGGGAGCCATGGAGACCCAGTACTTC. Translating gives CASSLSGAMETQYF.

The chain combines TRBV7-9 with TRBJ2-1, with a tentative D call TRBD2 (5 bases). Trimming cost V 3 bases and J 9 bases, with 9 bases left between them. There are 12 residues in the CDR3. Germline V gene sequence: CDR1 SEHNR, CDR2 FQNEAQ (reference sequence). The CDR3 sequence: CASSFRGGEQFF. The CDR3 DNA follows: TGTGCCAGCAGCTTCCGGGGTGGTGAGCAGTTCTTC. The full variable domain, in which reference TRBV7-9 and TRBJ2-1 provide the parts outside the CDR3, is DTGVSQNPRHKITKRGQNVTFRCDPISEHNRLYWYRQTLGQGPEFLTYFQNEAQLEKSRLLSDRFSAERPKGSFSTLEIQRTEQGDSAMYLCASSFRGGEQFFGPGTRLTVL.

The gene calls are TRBV12-5 and TRBJ2-2; 7 positions match TRBD2. CDR3 size: 15 residues. Trimming removed 6 bases from V and 2 bases from J; junction bases left unmatched: 6. Germline V CDR1 and CDR2: LGHNT, FRNRAP. The CDR3 nucleotides read TGTGCTAGTGGCAAGAAGGGACTAAACACCGGGGAGCTGTTTTTT. Translation gives CASGKKGLNTGELFF.

This chain connects TRBV19 to TRBJ1-2; weak D call: TRBD1 (5 bases). CDR3 length: 15 residues. The V and J ends lost 5 bases and 3 bases respectively, with 16 bases between them. CDR1 is LNHDA and CDR2 is SQIVND in the germline V gene (reference sequence). CDR3 nucleotide sequence: TGTGCCAGTAGTCCGTCTCCCGAGGGGTACTATGGCTACACCTTC. This gives the protein CASSPSPEGYYGYTF.

The CDR3, as DNA: TGTGCCAGCAGCAAGACGCTCAATCAGCCCCAGCATTTT. Its translation: CASSKTLNQPQHF. This sequence joins TRBV5-6 and TRBJ1-5; no clear D gene. Trimming removed 4 bases from V and 3 bases from J, with 8 bases in between. CDR1 is SGHDT and CDR2 is YYEEEE in the germline V gene. This CDR3 has 13 residues.

In this sample, this clonotype turned up once. CDR3 protein: CASSLGAPGLNEQFF. The CDR3 region has the DNA TGTGCCAGCTCATTAGGGGCTCCCGGGCTCAATGAGCAGTTCTTC. The chain carries TRBV18 and TRBJ2-1; possibly TRBD1 for D (5 bases). Per germline, CDR1 KGHSH and CDR2 LQKENI. The CDR3 sequence is 15 residues long. The V gene lost 5 bases and the J gene lost 6 bases, with 17 bases spanning the gap.

The chain links TRBV2 to TRBJ2-2; D gene ambiguous. Trimming left V 5 bases short and J 4 bases short, with 8 bases between. CDR1 and CDR2 (germline): SNHLY, FYNNEI. The length of the CDR3 is 13 residues. CDR3 loop: CASSLTATGELFF. CDR3 nucleotide sequence: TGTGCCAGCAGTCTGACTGCCACCGGGGAGCTGTTTTTT.